This TCR beta chain comes out of a study of shared clonotypes between healthy human individuals. This clone was seen once. Its antigen is still unknown. Study-wide results and caveats: The authors sampled blood alone, and tissue repertoires likely differ.

Sequencing was performed with immunoSEQ multiplex PCR; in TCRdb, only in-frame clones are kept and a portion is missing. Among approximately 2.5 million clones listed, around 90% were seen once. Sequencing was done on a sample of naive CD4+ T cells sorted from blood. Subset noted: CD45RA+ positively selected. The TCR was taken from a man younger than 30 in good health.

The CDR3 sequence is CASSPPGAGGHNEQFF. The CDR3 coding sequence is TGTGCCAGCAGCCCACCTGGGGCGGGGGGTCACAATGAGCAGTTCTTC. The V gene is TRBV7-3, the J gene TRBJ2-1; 8 nucleotides align to TRBD2. The CDR3 totals 16 residues. V was pared by 5 bases and J by 5 bases, with 11 bases of the junction left unmatched. CDR1 SGHTA and CDR2 FQGTGA come from the germline V gene.